A single sample is the source of the 17 T cell receptor beta chains below, sequenced in a study of T cells in Graves' hyperthyroidism and ophthalmopathy. Amplification targeted TCR beta CDR3 regions from RNA transcripts. The HTBI primer set was used in a first-round RT-PCR of the TCR CDR3. One entry per CDR3 protein results from TCRdb running MiXCR on the multiplex PCR reads. The data show around 420,000 distinct CDR3 sequences, roughly an eighth seen once. The sequenced material came from blood. The receptors were gathered from a young woman with Graves' hyperthyroidism.

This clonotype showed up many times. The chain combines TRBV19 with TRBJ2-1; TRBD2 is a possible D gene (5 bases). CDR3 length equals 14 residues. V lost 5 bases and J 3 bases, leaving 11 bases between the germline ends. CDR1 LNHDA and CDR2 SQIVND come from the germline V gene (reference sequence). CDR3 residues: CASSPWGDYNEQFF. CDR3 bases: TGTGCCAGTAGTCCATGGGGAGACTACAATGAGCAGTTCTTC.

The chain's CDR3 is CASSTHKGSSFF. The CDR3 DNA is TGTGCCAGCAGCACCCATAAAGGTAGTAGCTTCTTC. V gene TRBV12-3 or TRBV12-4 combines with J gene TRBJ2-1; D remains ambiguous. V dropped 6 bases and J dropped 16 bases, with 19 bases sitting between them. The length of the CDR3 is 12 residues.

The chain carries TRBV5-4 and TRBJ1-2, with D unresolved. Trimming took 4 bases from V and 0 from J, leaving 7 bases between them. The CDR3 consists of 13 residues. Germline loops: CDR1 SGHNT, CDR2 YYREEE (reference sequence). The CDR3 here is CASSQAANYGYTF. The CDR3 DNA sequence: TGTGCCAGCAGCCAGGCTGCTAACTATGGCTACACCTTC.

The table lists this clonotype with a few counts. The rearrangement joins TRBV5-1 to TRBJ2-7, with TRBD2 matching over 8 bases. The J segment lost 2 bases and the V segment lost 0 bases, leaving 7 bases of the junction unmatched. Germline V CDR1 and CDR2: SGHRS, YFSETQ. The CDR3 loop spans 16 amino acids. The CDR3 DNA reads TGCGCCAGCAGCTTGGAAGGTGCGGGGGGTCCCTACGAGCAGTACTTC. Translated, it gives CASSLEGAGGPYEQYF. Looking up the rest from reference TRBV5-1 and TRBJ2-7 gives the full variable domain: KAGVTQTPRYLIKTRGQQVTLSCSPISGHRSVSWYQQTPGQGLQFLFEYFSETQRNKGNFPGRFSGRQFSNSRSEMNVSTLELGDSALYLCASSLEGAGGPYEQYFGPGTRLTVT.

The gene calls are TRBV4-1 and TRBJ1-1, with D unclear. V lost 4 bases and J lost 0, with 9 bases in between. The CDR3 totals 14 residues. Per germline, CDR1 MGHRA and CDR2 YSYEKL. The CDR3 loop is CASSPNMMNTEAFF. CDR3 in DNA: TGCGCCAGCAGCCCAAACATGATGAACACTGAAGCTTTCTTT.

The rearrangement links TRBV7-9 to TRBJ2-7; TRBD2 matches at 7 bases. Germline V gene lookup returns CDR1 SEHNR and CDR2 FQNEAQ (reference sequence). V trimming: 3 bases; J trimming: 6 bases; junction bases outside the gene matches: 11. This CDR3 spans 15 amino acids. CDR3 region: CASSFSGRDLLEQYF. CDR3 DNA sequence: TGTGCCAGCAGCTTTAGTGGGAGGGACCTTCTCGAGCAGTACTTC.

This clonotype appeared many times. This chain joins TRBV5-1 and TRBJ1-1, with D possibly matching TRBD1 (5 bases). CDR3 length: 13 residues. CDR1 SGHRS and CDR2 YFSETQ come from the germline V gene. The V end lost 3 bases, the J end lost 0 bases, and 6 bases lay between the germline ends. The CDR3: CASSSTVNTEAFF. The DNA of the CDR3 is TGCGCCAGCAGCTCGACAGTGAACACTGAAGCTTTCTTT. Using reference TRBV5-1 and TRBJ1-1 for the parts outside the CDR3, the full variable domain is KAGVTQTPRYLIKTRGQQVTLSCSPISGHRSVSWYQQTPGQGLQFLFEYFSETQRNKGNFPGRFSGRQFSNSRSEMNVSTLELGDSALYLCASSSTVNTEAFFGQGTRLTVV.

Only a few counts were recorded for this clonotype. The chain joins TRBV20-1 to TRBJ2-1; D possibly corresponds to TRBD2 (5 bases). This CDR3 has 12 residues. Per germline, CDR1 DFQATT and CDR2 SNEGSKA (reference sequence). The V gene lost 6 bases and the J gene lost 9 bases, with 15 bases spanning the gap. CDR3 residues: CSAKPGRGEQFF. CDR3 nucleotide sequence: TGCAGTGCCAAACCGGGTCGGGGTGAGCAGTTCTTC.

Ten or more counts support this clonotype. The rearrangement joins TRBV20-1 to TRBJ2-1; 12 positions agree with TRBD2. The CDR3 sequence is 18 residues long. Trimming took 2 bases from V and 0 from J; bases not matched to a gene: 8. The germline V gene encodes CDR1 DFQATT and CDR2 SNEGSKA (reference sequence). The CDR3 here is CSARWLAGGSSSYNEQFF. The CDR3 DNA reads as TGCAGTGCTAGATGGCTAGCGGGAGGGTCGAGCTCCTACAATGAGCAGTTCTTC.

This clonotype was counted many times. The V and J genes are TRBV7-9 and TRBJ2-5; the match to TRBD2 covers 7 bases. This CDR3 is built from 15 residues. Germline trimming cut 2 bases from V and 3 bases from J; bases unmatched to any gene: 6. Germline V gene lookup returns CDR1 SEHNR and CDR2 FQNEAQ (reference sequence). The CDR3 region has the DNA TGTGCCAGCAGCTTAAGCGCTAGCGGTAAAGAGACCCAGTACTTC. Its translation is CASSLSASGKETQYF.

The chain combines TRBV4-3 with TRBJ2-1; perhaps TRBD2 as D (6 bases). Germline lookup yields CDR1 LGHNA and CDR2 YSLEER. The CDR3 extends over 16 amino acids. V lost 2 bases and J 4 bases, leaving 15 bases between the germline ends. The CDR3 is CASSQYTSFQYNEQFF. The CDR3 DNA follows: TGCGCCAGCAGCCAATACACTAGCTTCCAATACAATGAGCAGTTCTTC.

This clonotype has a count of ten or more. The chain joins TRBV7-9 to TRBJ2-3; possibly TRBD1 for D (5 bases). The V gene lost 1 base and the J gene lost 4 bases, with 12 bases spanning the gap. Germline V gives CDR1 SEHNR, CDR2 FQNEAQ (reference sequence). The CDR3 length is 15 residues. CDR3 bases: TGTGCCAGCAGCTTAGAGGGCAGGGCTTCAGATACGCAGTATTTT. The encoded protein is CASSLEGRASDTQYF.

This clonotype has at least ten counts. The chain is built from TRBV20-1 and TRBJ2-3; 8 nucleotides match TRBD2. Germline V gene lookup returns CDR1 DFQATT and CDR2 SNEGSKA (reference sequence). The V and J ends lost 3 bases and 0 bases, in that order; junction bases with no gene match: 5. This CDR3 has 15 amino acids. CDR3 region: CSASSPSGSTDTQYF. The CDR3 nucleotides are TGCAGTGCTAGCAGTCCTAGCGGGAGCACAGATACGCAGTATTTT.

V gene TRBV28 combines with J gene TRBJ2-3; TRBD1 might be the D (5 bases). CDR1 and CDR2 (germline): MDHEN, SYDVKM. V lost 7 bases to trimming and J lost 5 bases, with 7 bases between them. The length of the CDR3 is 11 residues. The CDR3: CASTTGDTQYF. The DNA for the CDR3 is TGTGCCAGCACCACAGGAGATACGCAGTATTTT.

The CDR3 loop reads CATLSRGPTEAFF. CDR3 sequence (DNA): TGCGCCACCCTCAGCAGGGGGCCGACTGAAGCTTTCTTT. The V and J genes are TRBV5-1 and TRBJ1-1, with 8 bases that match TRBD1. Germline CDR1 is SGHRS and CDR2 is YFSETQ. The CDR3 covers 13 residues. V lost 9 bases to trimming and J lost 5 bases; unmatched junction nucleotides: 9.

This clonotype was observed at least ten times. This chain links TRBV27 with TRBJ2-1; tentatively, D is TRBD1 or TRBD2 (6 bases each). Germline CDR1 and CDR2: MNHEY and SMNVEV (reference sequence). CDR3 size: 14 residues. Deletions cut 2 bases from V and 3 bases from J, with 8 bases between. The CDR3 is CASSLGGLYNEQFF. Written as DNA, the CDR3 is TGTGCCAGCAGTTTAGGGGGGCTCTACAATGAGCAGTTCTTC.

The chain recombines TRBV6-5 with TRBJ2-1; 10 nucleotides line up with TRBD2. Germline V gene data show CDR1 as MNHEY and CDR2 as SVGAGI. Trimming cost V 3 bases and J 5 bases; bases outside gene matches: 4. CDR3 length equals 15 residues. CDR3 sequence: CASSYRGLANNEQFF. For the CDR3, the DNA is TGTGCCAGCAGTTATCGGGGACTAGCGAACAATGAGCAGTTCTTC.